This T cell receptor (beta chain) was identified in a study of shared clonotypes between healthy human individuals (dated by TCRdb to between 2020 and 2021). About the investigation overall: A couple of women and a few men aged 18 to 49 years were included in the cohort. For each donor, CD4 naive and CD4 memory were each run on three plates, CD8 naive on two plates, and CD8 memory on one plate. Blood TCR repertoires of about 5 healthy adults were deeply sequenced to estimate repertoire size and the extent of clonotype sharing between individuals. To increase sequencing depth and limit assay-specific biases, TCR repertoire library preparation and sequencing were carried out by different laboratories using diverse techniques. Between about 0.94 and 8.9 billion PBMCs per donor were obtained by leukapheresis.

In this sample, this clone turned up once. Its antigen remains undetermined. No clone much larger than this one lies a single base away; base qualities are absent. Results the study describes overall, beyond this receptor: Sampling was restricted to blood, and TCR repertoires in tissues likely differ from the TCR repertoires found in blood. Pairwise subsampling led to the expectation that sequencing depth would affect the degree of clonotype sharing among donors. The genetic and exposure-history diversity represented was limited by the small number of donors. Naive subsets generally had larger estimated clonotype richness than memory subsets. Rarefaction of sorted-subset datasets indicated incomplete sequencing despite the large sequencing depth. Compared with non-shared clonotypes, clonotypes shared by all four sorted-subset donors had higher generation probabilities. Roughly 5% of naive CD4, roughly 3.5% of naive CD8, about 2.1% of memory CD4, and 0.35% to 0.4% of memory CD8 clonotypes were shared across a few donors.

For the CD8 naive samples, CD45RO-negative cells were positively selected for CCR7, yielding a CD45RA+CCR7+ population from which TemRA cells were excluded. The donors were healthy, HIV-negative adults with no recently reported acute infections or vaccinations. Only Caucasian adults living in Nashville, Tennessee, USA were represented among the donors. Blood was obtained by leukapheresis, after which PBMCs were separated by Ficoll-Histopaque density gradient centrifugation and cryopreserved in liquid nitrogen vapor phase. Purity and quantity of every magnetically sorted T cell population were checked by analytical flow cytometry. Each sorted fraction had its genomic DNA isolated and then quantified by UV absorbance on a Nanodrop 2000c. V is cut by 5 bases and J by 3 bases, and the space between the germline ends is 7 bases. CDR1 and CDR2 are read off the germline V gene as SQVTM and ANQGSEA. CDR3 length: 11 amino acids, cysteine to phenylalanine. Here the CDR3 DNA is all that survives: 33 bases in frame from base 1.

Using the deep immunoSEQ assay, TCR CDR3 regions were amplified from genomic DNA by multiplex PCR. Extracted genomic DNA from each cell subset was distributed evenly across all wells of several immunoSEQ 96-well plates, and each plate was treated as a replicate. Each replicate PCR for sorted subsets received roughly 200 ng genomic DNA, equal to around 32,000 T cell genomes. The purified libraries were quantified using a Qubit 3.0 fluorometer, sized with a Bioanalyzer 2100, and then quantified again using the KAPA Library Quantification kit. Each immunoSEQ 96-well plate was sequenced on its own single-read 150-cycle Illumina NextSeq 550 flow cell. As for the authors' bioinformatics: Because the immunoSEQ output included only junctional sequences and no quality scores, the filtering could not be the same as the filtering used for full-length reads. To assign V/J genes and CDR3, sequences were annotated against IMGT germline references using PyIR, a Python wrapper for IgBLAST v1.9. Reads with weak V/J assignments (E-value above 1e-6), missing CDR3, stop codons, out-of-frame junctions, or ambiguous translated residues were removed. V3J clonotypes were defined as sequences sharing an identical inferred V gene, J gene, and CDR3 amino acid sequence. The percentage overlap between two repertoires was calculated by dividing the number of shared unique clonotypes by the size of the smaller repertoire. RTK rarefaction, the Chao1 estimator, and Recon v2.1 estimates of unobserved clonotypes were used to assess repertoire richness. Generation probabilities for all TCRbeta clonotypes obtained by the gDNA method from four donors were computed using OLGA. What TCRdb holds here is the immuneACCESS table cut down to in-frame rearrangements. Part of the clones is not present; checked against another copy, under half of the missing clones reflect an unresolved V gene, and the others are unexplained. That table gives V, J and clone size, and the DNA gave D and trimming. Here the sample has roughly 850,000 clones; about 96% occur a single time. 0.2% to 0.25% of the sample lies in the top ten.

Input material: naive CD8+ T cells sorted from blood. Taken with the paper, the label for cell subset or site translates to: CD45RA+CCR7+. The V and J genes are TRBV29-1 and TRBJ1-2; the D segment cannot be called with confidence. The origin of this receptor is a man aged 25-40 years in good health. The bases read TGCAGCGTTCTGATATACTATGGCTACACCTTC. Its translation is CSVLIYYGYTF.